The clone carrying this TCR beta chain was seen a few times. The PCR made use of 60 Vbeta and 13 Jbeta primers. The data were produced by immunoSEQ multiplex PCR, yet TCRdb's version contains in-frame clones alone and is incomplete. The table includes approximately 140,000 clones, 55% to 70% detected once. These data are taken from a study of cytomegalovirus exposure and HLA in healthy donors. Overall study context: Clustering assigned around 77% of the roughly 400 genotyped donors to the Caucasian-associated ancestry cluster.

In germline, CDR1 is SGHVS, CDR2 FNYEAQ. This CDR3 spans 15 amino acids. V gave up 5 bases and J gave up 2 bases, with 13 bases separating them. This cohort consisted of healthy bone marrow donors. This TCR was sampled from an older woman in good health and CMV-seropositive. The V gene is TRBV7-6, the J gene TRBJ2-1; D perhaps matches TRBD1 (5 bases). Sequenced sample: PBMCs. CDR3 region: CASSAGHSTYNEQFF. In DNA, the CDR3 is TGTGCCAGCAGCGCCGGACATTCGACCTACAATGAGCAGTTCTTC.